This TCR beta chain was identified in a study of T cells after posttransplantation cyclophosphamide. Notes on the study in general: Later blood repertoires were often dominated by clones from the donor CD8+ memory compartment. Skin or GI-infiltrating T cells shared few TRB sequences with blood.

This related bone marrow graft donor gave peripheral blood on the day of marrow donation. The CDR3 contains 16 residues. At least ten counts were recorded for this clone. Its target is unknown. The protocol was immunoSEQ multiplex PCR, while the TCRdb copy is restricted to in-frame clones and leaves out a portion. This sample comprises 40,000 to 45,000 clones, none seen once only. The receptor comes from a man aged 40-49 years in good health, CMV-negative, and a related stem cell transplant donor. This chain connects TRBV12-2 to TRBJ1-2; whether TRBD1, the table's D call, matches the DNA was not checked. TRBV12-2 is shown as a pseudogene. Sequenced material: PBMCs. The CDR3 sequence: CASRPGGRTTHAGYTF. The CDR3 nucleotides read TGTGCAAGTCGCCCGGGCGGACGGACAACACATGCTGGCTACACCTTC.